The next 6 T cell receptor beta chains were all read from a single sample in a study of blood T cell repertoires in COVID-19. Here immunoSEQ multiplex PCR was the method, and the copy in TCRdb shows in-frame clones only, minus some. The profile shows 170,000 or so clones, approximately 90% of them singletons. Material for sequencing was peripheral blood. These receptors were collected from a woman aged 18-29 years who had recovered from COVID-19.

The V call is TRBV4-1, the J call TRBJ1-1; D uncertain. Per the germline V gene, CDR1 is MGHRA and CDR2 is YSYEKL. V was pared by 0 bases and J by 0 bases, with 8 bases between. The CDR3 has 15 amino acids. CDR3 amino acids: CASSQDNRMNTEAFF. CDR3 nucleotide sequence: TGCGCCAGCAGCCAAGATAACAGAATGAACACTGAAGCTTTCTTT.

The DNA of the CDR3 is TGTGCCAGCAGCCCGGGGGGAGTTGGAACAGATACGCAGTATTTT. Translated, it gives CASSPGGVGTDTQYF. The chain carries TRBV5-4 and TRBJ2-3, with 7 bases matching TRBD2. Germline V gene sequence: CDR1 SGHNT, CDR2 YYREEE (reference sequence). CDR3 length: 15 amino acids. V gave up 4 bases and J gave up 3 bases; unmatched junction bases: 8.

This clone has just a few counts. The V gene is TRBV4-3, the J gene TRBJ1-1; D is undetermined. Per the germline V gene, CDR1 is LGHNA and CDR2 is YSLEER. CDR3 length equals 14 residues. The V gene lost 0 bases and the J gene lost 1 base, with 6 bases spanning the gap. The CDR3 nucleotides are TGCGCCAGCAGCCAAGATTACAGGAACACTGAAGCTTTCTTT. This encodes CASSQDYRNTEAFF.

The J gene is TRBJ2-2, the V gene TRBV6-2 or TRBV6-3; 8 bases agree with TRBD2. Trimming cost V 2 bases and J 10 bases; bases outside gene matches: 15. Germline V gene lookup returns CDR1 MNHEY and CDR2 SVGEGT. This CDR3 has 17 residues. CDR3 DNA: TGTGCCAGCAGTTACCGCTTGGATGCAGCGGGAGAGGAGGAGCTGTTTTTT. It encodes CASSYRLDAAGEEELFF.

CDR3 amino acids: CASSIGGAGTSFF. The CDR3 region has the DNA TGTGCCAGTAGTATAGGAGGGGCCGGGACTTCTTTTTTT. The chain is built from TRBV19 and TRBJ1-4; possibly TRBD1 for D (5 bases). V shed 1 base and J shed 17 bases, with 17 bases lying between them. This CDR3 has 13 amino acids. Germline-derived CDR1 and CDR2 are LNHDA and SQIVND (reference sequence).

This clone was observed a handful of times. This chain joins TRBV29-1 and TRBJ1-5, with D possibly matching TRBD1 (5 bases). Trimming removed 4 bases at V and 1 base at J, with 8 bases between. CDR3 length: 13 residues. Per the germline V gene, CDR1 is SQVTM and CDR2 is ANQGSEA. The CDR3 DNA sequence: TGCAGCGTTGTAGGGGCGAGCAATCAGCCCCAGCATTTT. As protein: CSVVGASNQPQHF.